This T cell receptor beta chain was sequenced for a study of blood T cell repertoires in COVID-19. The wider study: Sites across the United States, Italy and Spain contributed samples from acute and convalescent COVID-19. The cDNA or gDNA used as material had been derived from T cells, B-cell-depleted T cells, or PBMCs.

The CDR3 is made up of 15 amino acids. Trimming took 7 bases from V and 3 from J, leaving 16 bases between them. Germline V lookup: CDR1 SEHNR, CDR2 FQNEAQ (reference sequence). Authors' methods: Reference gene primer amplification gave estimated nucleated cell counts. Clones were sequenced by immunoSEQ multiplex PCR, and TCRdb holds only the in-frame ones, with some missing. The V and J calls and clone size are taken from that table; D and trimming were inferred from the DNA. The sample includes under 70,000 clones, 88% of them seen just once. The TCR was taken from a woman in her 70s with acute or convalescent COVID-19. The rearrangement joins TRBV7-9 to TRBJ2-1; no clear D gene. The sequencing sample was made of peripheral blood. CDR3 sequence reads: CASTPRAVSYNEQFF. For the CDR3, the DNA is TGTGCCAGCACCCCTCGCGCCGTTAGCTACAATGAGCAGTTCTTC.